The clone carrying this T cell receptor (beta chain) is deemed medium-sized. Using immunoSEQ multiplex PCR, the repertoire was profiled, and TCRdb retains in-frame clones only, with some absent. The sample includes about 64,000 clones, about 90% of them seen just once. The data originate from a study of OX40 agonist ivuxolimab in advanced cancers. CDR3 length: 13 amino acids. J lost 7 bases, V lost 8 bases, and 10 bases had no gene match. In germline, CDR1 is MNHEY, CDR2 SMNVEV (reference sequence). The receptor comes from an adult with an advanced solid tumor such as melanoma, head and neck, liver or kidney cancer. Sequenced here: CD4+ or CD8+ T cells sorted from blood, sampled in a trial of the OX40 agonist ivuxolimab. The chain links TRBV27 to TRBJ1-1; TRBD1 matches 7 bases. Written as DNA, the CDR3 is TGTGCCAGCTGGAGGACAGGCGTGCTTGAAGCTTTCTTT. The encoded protein is CASWRTGVLEAFF.